This T cell receptor (beta chain) is from a study of blood T cell repertoires in COVID-19. Study context: Collection of acute and convalescent COVID-19 samples took place in the United States, Italy and Spain.

The J segment lost 7 bases and the V segment lost 6 bases, leaving 11 bases of the junction unmatched. The germline CDR1 and CDR2 sequences are SGHTA and FQGNSA. The CDR3 consists of 15 residues. Libraries were prepared by immunoSEQ multiplex PCR; TCRdb keeps only in-frame clonotypes and omits some of them. The repertoire consists of nearly 100,000 clones, with 75% to 90% occurring once and the leading ten covering 1.7%. What was sequenced was peripheral blood. The receptor comes from a man aged 80 or over with acute or convalescent COVID-19. The chain combines TRBV7-2 with TRBJ2-5; 10 bases are shared with TRBD2. The CDR3 DNA reads TGTGCCAGCAGTCCCCTAGCGGGAGAGGTTGGGACCCAGTACTTC. Residues: CASSPLAGEVGTQYF.